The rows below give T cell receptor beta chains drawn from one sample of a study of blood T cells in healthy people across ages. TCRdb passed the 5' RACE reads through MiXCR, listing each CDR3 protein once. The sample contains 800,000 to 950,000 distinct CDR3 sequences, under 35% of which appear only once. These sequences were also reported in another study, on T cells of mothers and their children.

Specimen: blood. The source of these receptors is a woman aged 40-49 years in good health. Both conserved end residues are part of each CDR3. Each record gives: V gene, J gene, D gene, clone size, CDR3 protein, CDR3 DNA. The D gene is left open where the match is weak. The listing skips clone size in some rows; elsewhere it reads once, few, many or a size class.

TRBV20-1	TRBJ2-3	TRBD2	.	CSAGSSGDAFTDTQYF	TGCAGTGCTGGGTCAAGCGGGGATGCCTTCACAGATACGCAGTATTTT
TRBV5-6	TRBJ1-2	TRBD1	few	CASSSLSFRRDREGSGYTF	TGTGCCAGCAGCTCACTAAGCTTCCGCCGGGACAGGGAAGGATCCGGCTACACCTTC
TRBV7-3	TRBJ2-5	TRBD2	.	CASSPGTSPYSEQYF	TGTGCCAGCAGCCCCGGGACTAGTCCCTACAGTGAGCAGTACTTC
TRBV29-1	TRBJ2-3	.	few	CSVESSDLADTQYF	TGCAGCGTTGAGTCTAGCGATCTTGCAGATACGCAGTATTTT
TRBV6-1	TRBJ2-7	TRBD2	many	CASRGTSGYEQYF	TGTGCCAGCAGGGGGACTAGCGGCTACGAGCAGTACTTC
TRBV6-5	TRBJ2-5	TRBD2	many	CASKRGGPQETQYF	TGTGCCAGCAAGCGCGGGGGTCCCCAAGAGACCCAGTACTTC
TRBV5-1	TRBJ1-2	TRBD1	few	CASSTRTGVSYGYTF	TGCGCCAGCAGCACCCGGACAGGGGTGAGCTATGGCTACACCTTC
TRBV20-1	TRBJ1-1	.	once	CSARDLRAPTEAFF	TGCAGTGCTAGAGATCTGAGGGCGCCCACTGAAGCTTTCTTT
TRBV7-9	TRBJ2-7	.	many	CASSFQDIYEQYF	TGTGCCAGCAGCTTCCAGGACATCTACGAGCAGTACTTC
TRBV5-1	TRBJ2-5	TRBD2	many	CASSLGLAQETQYF	TGTGCCAGCAGCTTGGGACTAGCGCAAGAGACCCAGTACTTC
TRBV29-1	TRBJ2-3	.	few	CSVLIITQTYYTGTQYF	TGCAGCGTTCTGATCATTACACAGACCTACTACACAGGTACGCAGTATTTT
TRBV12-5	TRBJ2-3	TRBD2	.	CASARSGASTDTQYF	TGTGCTAGTGCCCGTAGCGGGGCTAGCACAGATACGCAGTATTTT
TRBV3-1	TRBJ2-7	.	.	CASSHPGAGEQYF	TGTGCCAGCAGCCACCCGGGGGCGGGGGAGCAGTACTTC
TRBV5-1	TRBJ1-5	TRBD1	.	CASSLGKPGQRLNQPQHF	TGCGCCAGCAGCTTGGGGAAACCGGGACAGAGACTTAATCAGCCCCAGCATTTT
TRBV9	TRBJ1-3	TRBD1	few	CASSVSGGEAAPGNTIYF	TGTGCCAGCAGCGTATCAGGGGGCGAGGCAGCGCCTGGAAACACCATATATTTT
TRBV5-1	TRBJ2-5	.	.	CASSFSTVLQETQYF	TGCGCCAGCAGCTTCTCGACGGTACTTCAAGAGACCCAGTACTTC
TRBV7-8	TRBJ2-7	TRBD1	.	CASSPTGSRTGPGEQYF	TGTGCCAGCAGCCCCACAGGGAGTAGGACAGGTCCCGGCGAGCAGTACTTC
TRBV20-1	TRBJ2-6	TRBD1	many	CSANPGQGYLSGANVLTF	TGCAGTGCTAATCCGGGACAGGGCTACCTCTCTGGGGCCAACGTCCTGACTTTC
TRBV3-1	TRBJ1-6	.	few	CASSQQGLTYNSPLHF	TGTGCCAGCAGCCAACAGGGGTTAACCTATAATTCACCCCTCCACTTT
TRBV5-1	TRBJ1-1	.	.	CASRQQAENTEAFF	TGCGCCAGCCGACAACAGGCCGAGAACACTGAAGCTTTCTTT
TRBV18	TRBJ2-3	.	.	CASSPLGGETDTQYF	TGTGCCAGCTCACCACTAGGCGGGGAAACAGATACGCAGTATTTT
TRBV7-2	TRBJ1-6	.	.	CASSHYNSPLHF	TGTGCCAGCAGCCATTATAATTCACCCCTCCACTTT
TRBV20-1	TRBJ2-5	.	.	CSASPCPQETQYF	TGCAGTGCTAGCCCCTGCCCGCAAGAGACCCAGTACTTC